One and the same sample provided the 23 T cell receptor beta chains below, sequenced in a study of blood T cell repertoires in COVID-19. The assay was immunoSEQ multiplex PCR, and TCRdb's table has in-frame clones only and misses some. Of more than 90,000 clones in the sample, 90% to 95% were seen once. The sample consisted of peripheral blood. Every receptor here comes from a middle-aged man with acute or convalescent COVID-19.

V gene TRBV3-1 (or the pseudogene TRBV3-2) combines with J gene TRBJ1-2, with D unclear. Germline loops: CDR1 LGHDT, CDR2 YNNKEL (reference sequence). The CDR3 is 13 amino acids. The ends were cut back, 4 bases at V and 2 bases at J, with 8 bases in the middle. In DNA, the CDR3 is TGTGCCAGCAGCCCTAGCCTAAACTATGGCTACACCTTC. Amino acids: CASSPSLNYGYTF.

This clone came up once. The V call is TRBV15, the J call TRBJ1-5; D unresolved. V was shortened by 1 base and J by 3 bases, with 13 bases between the two germline ends. Per the germline V gene, CDR1 is LNHNV and CDR2 is YYDKDF (reference sequence). The CDR3 length is 16 residues. The CDR3 is CATSRASAGTNQPQHF. The CDR3 nucleotides are TGTGCCACCAGCAGAGCCTCGGCGGGTACCAATCAGCCCCAGCATTTT.

This rearrangement joins TRBV15 to TRBJ2-4, with D possibly TRBD2 on 5 matching bases. The CDR3 has 15 residues. The germline V gene has CDR1 LNHNV and CDR2 YYDKDF (reference sequence). V lost 1 base to trimming and J lost 0 bases, with 7 bases between them. In DNA form, the CDR3 reads TGTGCCACCAGCAGAGTGGCGGGAGCCAAAAACATTCAGTACTTC. Its translation: CATSRVAGAKNIQYF.

Here the CDR3 DNA reads TGTGCCAGTACCCCGGGACAGGGAAGAGAAAAACTGTTTTTT. Protein: CASTPGQGREKLFF. This chain connects TRBV19 to TRBJ1-4; 9 bases align to TRBD1. This CDR3 region has 14 residues. The germline CDR1 and CDR2 sequences are LNHDA and SQIVND (reference sequence). The trim removed 7 bases at V and 8 bases at J, leaving 8 bases unmatched. Based on the CDR3 plus reference TRBV19 and TRBJ1-4, the full variable domain is DGGITQSPKYLFRKEGQNVTLSCEQNLNHDAMYWYRQDPGQGLRLIYYSQIVNDFQKGDIAEGYSVSREKKESFPLTVTSAQKNPTAFYLCASTPGQGREKLFFGSGTQLSVL.

The J gene is TRBJ2-2, the V gene TRBV19; 9 bases agree with TRBD1. V shed 10 bases, J shed 1 base, and the junction held 7 bases outside the gene matches. Germline CDR1 and CDR2: LNHDA and SQIVND (reference sequence). The CDR3 length is 15 residues. Written as DNA, the CDR3 is TGTGCCACCCAGGGACAGGGAGGGAACACCGGGGAGCTGTTTTTT. Translated: CATQGQGGNTGELFF. Complete variable domain (other parts from reference TRBV19 and TRBJ2-2): DGGITQSPKYLFRKEGQNVTLSCEQNLNHDAMYWYRQDPGQGLRLIYYSQIVNDFQKGDIAEGYSVSREKKESFPLTVTSAQKNPTAFYLCATQGQGGNTGELFFGEGSRLTVL.

The chain recombines TRBV7-2 with TRBJ1-2, with no clear D. The ends were cut back, 0 bases at V and 8 bases at J, with 7 bases in the middle. Germline CDR1 is SGHTA and CDR2 is FQGNSA. The CDR3 runs to 12 residues. In nucleotides, the CDR3 is TGTGCCAGCAGCTTAGCGCGATTGGGCTACACCTTC. It specifies CASSLARLGYTF. The variable domain in full, with the rest retrieved from reference TRBV7-2 and TRBJ1-2, is GAGVSQSPSNKVTEKGKDVELRCDPISGHTALYWYRQSLGQGLEFLIYFQGNSAPDKSGLPSDRFSAERTGGSVSTLTIQRTQQEDSAVYLCASSLARLGYTFGSGTRLTVV.

The rearrangement joins TRBV5-6 to TRBJ1-2; D is unclear. Trimming shortened V by 1 base and J by 7 bases, and 17 bases separated the two germline ends. The CDR3 loop spans 15 amino acids. Germline loops: CDR1 SGHDT, CDR2 YYEEEE. For the CDR3, the DNA is TGTGCCAGCAGCTTGTTTGAGACATTTACTCCTGGCTACACCTTC. Amino acid sequence: CASSLFETFTPGYTF.

This chain joins TRBV7-6 and TRBJ1-1; D might be TRBD1 (5 bases). From germline, CDR1 is SGHVS and CDR2 FNYEAQ. The CDR3 runs to 16 residues. V lost 1 base, J lost 2 bases, and 14 bases lay in between. CDR3 in DNA: TGTGCCAGCAGCTTAGAGGGGTTAACACGCAACACTGAAGCTTTCTTT. The encoded protein is CASSLEGLTRNTEAFF.

J is TRBJ1-3 and V is TRBV6-6; 9 bases are a match to TRBD1. The CDR3 totals 13 residues. From germline, CDR1 is MNHNY and CDR2 SVGAGI (reference sequence). V was pared by 8 bases and J by 4 bases, with 3 bases of the junction left unmatched. The CDR3 reads CASLGTGGNTIYF. The CDR3 nucleotides are TGTGCCAGCCTTGGGACAGGGGGAAACACCATATATTTT.

The V and J genes are TRBV11-1 and TRBJ1-1; the D gene is possibly TRBD1 (5 bases). From germline, CDR1 is SGHAT and CDR2 FQDESV (reference sequence). CDR3 size: 12 residues. Trimming took off 5 bases at V and 7 bases at J, with 11 bases between the two ends. CDR3 nucleotide sequence: TGTGCCAGCAGCCCCCGGGGGGTTGAAGCTTTCTTT. This sequence encodes CASSPRGVEAFF.

Only one count was recorded for this clone. V gene TRBV12-3 or TRBV12-4 combines with J gene TRBJ1-2; tentative D call: TRBD1 (5 bases). The V end was cut by 3 bases, the J end by 5 bases, with 10 bases between. CDR3 length: 13 residues. In DNA, the CDR3 is TGTGCCAGCAGTTTCATCCGGGGGTATGGCTACACCTTC. This encodes CASSFIRGYGYTF.

This chain joins TRBV12-3 or TRBV12-4 and TRBJ1-1, with a weak D call TRBD1 (6 bases). This CDR3 contains 12 residues. Trimming cost V 6 bases and J 5 bases, with 10 bases left between them. Here the CDR3 reads CASSSTGTEAFF. The CDR3 DNA sequence: TGTGCCAGCAGCTCCACAGGGACTGAAGCTTTCTTT.

This clone was observed a few times. The chain joins TRBV5-1 to TRBJ1-6; 8 nucleotides align to TRBD1. V dropped 4 bases and J dropped 0; count of bases not matched to a gene: 9. The V gene's germline CDR1 is SGHRS and CDR2 YFSETQ. This CDR3 comprises 18 residues. CDR3 in amino acids: CASSARQGPSSYNSPLHF. The CDR3 nucleotides are TGCGCCAGCAGCGCTAGACAGGGGCCGAGCTCCTATAATTCACCCCTCCACTTT.

The V call is TRBV7-2, the J call TRBJ1-4; possibly TRBD1 for D (5 bases). The germline V gene encodes CDR1 SGHTA and CDR2 FQGNSA. This CDR3 has 14 residues. V was cut by 1 base and J by 4 bases, with 7 bases left in between. CDR3 residues: CASSLGGNNEKLFF. Written as DNA, the CDR3 is TGTGCCAGCAGCTTAGGGGGCAATAATGAAAAACTGTTTTTT.

The chain joins TRBV27 to TRBJ1-4; 7 bases line up with TRBD1. CDR3 length: 21 residues. Per germline, CDR1 MNHEY and CDR2 SMNVEV (reference sequence). The V and J ends lost 8 bases and 1 base, in that order; junction bases with no gene match: 25. The CDR3 nucleotides are TGTGCCAGCCGCTGCCCCCCGCCAACCCCCGGGACAGAAGGAACTAATGAAAAACTGTTTTTT. Protein product: CASRCPPPTPGTEGTNEKLFF.

CDR3 sequence (DNA): TGTGCCAGTAGTCGACAGGGACCTGGAAACACCATATATTTT. This gives the protein CASSRQGPGNTIYF. The chain links TRBV19 to TRBJ1-3; 7 nucleotides agree with TRBD1. Germline lookup yields CDR1 LNHDA and CDR2 SQIVND (reference sequence). This CDR3 is 14 amino acids long. Trimming removed 5 bases from V and 2 bases from J; junction bases left unmatched: 3.

This chain uses TRBV11-2 with TRBJ1-3; D not resolved. In germline, CDR1 is SGHAT, CDR2 FQNNGV. The germline V and J ends were trimmed by 3 bases and 1 base, with 4 bases remaining between them. CDR3 length: 13 residues. The CDR3 sequence: CASSFSSGNTIYF. The CDR3 region has the DNA TGTGCCAGCAGCTTTAGTTCTGGAAACACCATATATTTT. The variable domain in full, completed from reference TRBV11-2 and TRBJ1-3, reads EAGVAQSPRYKIIEKRQSVAFWCNPISGHATLYWYQQILGQGPKLLIQFQNNGVVDDSQLPKDRFSAERLKGVDSTLKIQPAKLEDSAVYLCASSFSSGNTIYFGEGSWLTVV.

The chain recombines TRBV11-3 with TRBJ1-1; D uncertain. V lost 5 bases, J lost 4 bases, and 14 bases lay in between. This CDR3 has 14 amino acids. CDR1 and CDR2 (germline): SGHNT, YENEEA. CDR3: CASSPGGAGTEAFF. The CDR3 coding sequence is TGTGCCAGCAGCCCAGGTGGTGCTGGCACTGAAGCTTTCTTT.

To note about this clone: Distinct nucleotide sequences in the sample also encode this CDR3. The V and J genes are TRBV27 and TRBJ2-7; 7 bases map to TRBD1. The CDR3 runs 13 residues. The J segment lost 3 bases and the V segment lost 3 bases, leaving 2 bases of the junction unmatched. Germline assignment: CDR1 MNHEY and CDR2 SMNVEV (reference sequence). The CDR3, as DNA: TGTGCCAGCAGTTTGGGACAGAACTACGAGCAGTACTTC. It specifies CASSLGQNYEQYF.

The chain recombines TRBV4-1 with TRBJ1-6; 7 bases match TRBD1. Germline V gene sequence: CDR1 MGHRA, CDR2 YSYEKL. The length of the CDR3 is 16 residues. The ends lost 4 bases at V and 7 bases at J; junction bases unmatched: 10. CDR3 loop: CASSPIRPDRNSPLHF. Written as DNA, the CDR3 is TGCGCCAGCAGCCCGATTAGACCGGACAGGAATTCACCCCTCCACTTT.

This chain connects TRBV18 to TRBJ1-5, with D maybe TRBD1 (5 bases). The CDR3 totals 17 residues. Deletions cut 4 bases from V and 0 bases from J, with 16 bases between. The V gene's germline CDR1 is KGHSH and CDR2 LQKENI. The DNA for the CDR3 is TGTGCCAGCTCACTCAATAACGGGGGGAATAGCAATCAGCCCCAGCATTTT. It codes for CASSLNNGGNSNQPQHF.

V usage is TRBV11-2 and J usage is TRBJ2-1; weak D call: TRBD1 (6 bases). The germline V and J ends were trimmed by 5 bases and 12 bases, with 23 bases remaining between them. The germline gives CDR1 SGHAT, CDR2 FQNNGV. The CDR3 extends over 15 amino acids. The CDR3: CASSRTKGESRWQFF. CDR3 DNA sequence: TGTGCCAGCAGCAGGACAAAGGGGGAATCGAGGTGGCAGTTCTTC.

The chain has TRBV3-1 (or the pseudogene TRBV3-2) and TRBJ2-5; possibly TRBD2 for D (6 bases). Trimming pared 1 base from V and 4 bases from J, leaving 19 bases between. CDR1 and CDR2 from the germline V gene are LGHDT and YNNKEL (reference sequence). This CDR3 spans 17 amino acids. The CDR3: CASSQGSAGHWGETQYF. CDR3 DNA: TGTGCCAGCAGCCAAGGGTCAGCGGGCCATTGGGGAGAGACCCAGTACTTC.